The rows below give T cell receptor beta chains drawn from one sample of a study of CD8 T cells in Susac syndrome. Via MiXCR, TCRdb re-called the immunoSEQ multiplex PCR reads, giving one row per CDR3 protein. The profile shows about 170,000 distinct CDR3 sequences, roughly 92% of them singletons. The material sequenced was CD4+ T cells from PBMCs. The receptors stem from a human donor with multiple sclerosis. The CDR3 runs from the conserved cysteine through the conserved F or W. D genes are given only for firm matches. Where a row states a size, it is once, few, many or the class of an expanded clone; other rows omit it.

D gene: NA
V gene: TRBV12-5
J gene: TRBJ2-2
clone size: NA
CDR3 length: 13
CDR3 DNA: TGTGCTAGTGCCCCTCTAAGCACCGGGGAGCTGTTTTTT
CDR3 protein: CASAPLSTGELFF

D gene: TRBD2
V gene: TRBV6-5
J gene: TRBJ2-7
clone size: NA
CDR3 length: 12
CDR3 DNA: TGTGCCGGCAGTAGGACTAGGAGCGAGCAGTACTTC
CDR3 protein: CAGSRTRSEQYF

D gene: NA
V gene: TRBV4-1
J gene: TRBJ2-2
clone size: NA
CDR3 length: 17
CDR3 DNA: TGCGCCAGCAGCCTCAGCGGTTCAGGGGCCGACGCCGGGGAGCTGTTTTTT
CDR3 protein: CASSLSGSGADAGELFF

D gene: TRBD1
V gene: TRBV4-3
J gene: TRBJ2-7
clone size: NA
CDR3 length: 17
CDR3 DNA: TGCGCCAGCAGCCAAGATTTACGACAGGGAACTATCTACGAGCAGTACTTC
CDR3 protein: CASSQDLRQGTIYEQYF

D gene: TRBD2
V gene: TRBV20-1
J gene: TRBJ2-7
clone size: NA
CDR3 length: 12
CDR3 DNA: TGCAGTGCTATGCTAGCGGGAGACGAGCAGTACTTC
CDR3 protein: CSAMLAGDEQYF

D gene: NA
V gene: TRBV6-5
J gene: TRBJ2-3
clone size: once
CDR3 length: 14
CDR3 DNA: TGTGCCAGCAGTTACTTAACTAGCACAGATACGCAGTATTTT
CDR3 protein: CASSYLTSTDTQYF

D gene: NA
V gene: TRBV5-6
J gene: TRBJ2-7
clone size: NA
CDR3 length: 14
CDR3 DNA: NA
CDR3 protein: CASSLFGPGYEQYF

D gene: TRBD1
V gene: TRBV6-5
J gene: TRBJ2-7
clone size: NA
CDR3 length: 15
CDR3 DNA: TGTGCCAGCAGTTTCCGAGGACAGGGTCCCTCCGAGCAGTACTTC
CDR3 protein: CASSFRGQGPSEQYF

D gene: TRBD2
V gene: TRBV30
J gene: TRBJ2-1
clone size: NA
CDR3 length: 15
CDR3 DNA: TGTGCCTGGAGGGGCGCGGGACTACGAGACAATGAGCAGTTCTTC
CDR3 protein: CAWRGAGLRDNEQFF

D gene: TRBD2
V gene: TRBV6-6
J gene: TRBJ2-2
clone size: NA
CDR3 length: 14
CDR3 DNA: TGTGCCAGCACACTAGCGGGAGTAGCCGGGGAGCTGTTTTTT
CDR3 protein: CASTLAGVAGELFF

D gene: NA
V gene: TRBV12-5
J gene: TRBJ2-7
clone size: NA
CDR3 length: 14
CDR3 DNA: TGTGCTAGTGCCCCTGCGGGACTCCACTACGAGCAGTACTTC
CDR3 protein: CASAPAGLHYEQYF

D gene: TRBD1
V gene: TRBV3-1
J gene: TRBJ1-2
clone size: NA
CDR3 length: 15
CDR3 DNA: TGTGCCAGCAGCCGAACGGAGGACAGGGCTCAAGGCTACACCTTC
CDR3 protein: CASSRTEDRAQGYTF

D gene: NA
V gene: TRBV30
J gene: TRBJ1-2
clone size: once
CDR3 length: 12
CDR3 DNA: TGTGCCTGGAGTGGGGGGAACTATGGCTACACCTTC
CDR3 protein: CAWSGGNYGYTF

D gene: NA
V gene: TRBV20-1
J gene: TRBJ2-5
clone size: NA
CDR3 length: 12
CDR3 DNA: TGCAGTGCTTTAGTCGTTGGAGAGACCCAGTACTTC
CDR3 protein: CSALVVGETQYF

D gene: NA
V gene: TRBV18
J gene: TRBJ1-1
clone size: NA
CDR3 length: 15
CDR3 DNA: TGTGCCAGCTCACCACGACCGGGGACGAACACTGAAGCTTTCTTT
CDR3 protein: CASSPRPGTNTEAFF

D gene: NA
V gene: TRBV6-2/TRBV6-3
J gene: TRBJ2-7
clone size: NA
CDR3 length: 16
CDR3 DNA: TGTGCCAGCAGTGTACAGCGATCCCTAGTCCACTACGAGCAGTACTTC
CDR3 protein: CASSVQRSLVHYEQYF

D gene: NA
V gene: TRBV29-1
J gene: TRBJ1-2
clone size: NA
CDR3 length: 11
CDR3 DNA: TGCAGCATGAGTGTCGGCTATGGCTACACCTTC
CDR3 protein: CSMSVGYGYTF

D gene: TRBD1
V gene: TRBV7-2
J gene: TRBJ1-2
clone size: once
CDR3 length: 14
CDR3 DNA: TGTGCCAGCAGTGATGGACAGGGCGTGAGGGGCTACACCTTC
CDR3 protein: CASSDGQGVRGYTF

D gene: NA
V gene: TRBV12-3/TRBV12-4
J gene: TRBJ2-3
clone size: NA
CDR3 length: 14
CDR3 DNA: TGTGCCAGCGGGGTTGGAGCCAGACGAGATACGCAGTATTTT
CDR3 protein: CASGVGARRDTQYF

D gene: TRBD1
V gene: TRBV19
J gene: TRBJ1-5
clone size: once
CDR3 length: 12
CDR3 DNA: TGTGCCAGTAACAGGGGTAATCAGCCCCAGCATTTT
CDR3 protein: CASNRGNQPQHF

D gene: NA
V gene: TRBV2
J gene: TRBJ1-5
clone size: NA
CDR3 length: 15
CDR3 DNA: TGTGCCAGCAGCGATTGGGGGATCGGCAATCAGCCCCAGCATTTT
CDR3 protein: CASSDWGIGNQPQHF

D gene: NA
V gene: TRBV7-6
J gene: TRBJ2-5
clone size: NA
CDR3 length: 17
CDR3 DNA: TGTGCCAGCAGCTTATATGCCCCCTCCTCCAGCGCTGAGACCCAGTACTTC
CDR3 protein: CASSLYAPSSSAETQYF

D gene: TRBD2
V gene: TRBV19
J gene: TRBJ2-2
clone size: NA
CDR3 length: 15
CDR3 DNA: TGTGCCAGTAGTAAGCGGGGTACGAACACCGGGGAGCTGTTTTTT
CDR3 protein: CASSKRGTNTGELFF

D gene: NA
V gene: TRBV18
J gene: TRBJ1-2
clone size: NA
CDR3 length: 15
CDR3 DNA: TGTGCCAGCTCACTCGCCGGGACGGGGAACTATGGCTACACCTTC
CDR3 protein: CASSLAGTGNYGYTF